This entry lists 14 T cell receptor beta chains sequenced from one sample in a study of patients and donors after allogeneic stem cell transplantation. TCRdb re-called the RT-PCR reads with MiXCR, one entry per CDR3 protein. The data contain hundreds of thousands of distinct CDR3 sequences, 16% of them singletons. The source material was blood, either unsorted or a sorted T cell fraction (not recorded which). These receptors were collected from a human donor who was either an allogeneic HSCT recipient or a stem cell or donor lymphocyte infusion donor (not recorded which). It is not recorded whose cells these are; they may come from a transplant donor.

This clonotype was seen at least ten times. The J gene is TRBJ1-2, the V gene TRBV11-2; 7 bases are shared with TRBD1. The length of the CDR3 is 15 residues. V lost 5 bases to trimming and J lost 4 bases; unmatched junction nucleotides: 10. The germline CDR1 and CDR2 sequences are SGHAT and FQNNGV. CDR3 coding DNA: TGTGCCAGCAGCCTTATCCGGGACAGTTCCTATGGCTACACCTTC. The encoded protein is CASSLIRDSSYGYTF.

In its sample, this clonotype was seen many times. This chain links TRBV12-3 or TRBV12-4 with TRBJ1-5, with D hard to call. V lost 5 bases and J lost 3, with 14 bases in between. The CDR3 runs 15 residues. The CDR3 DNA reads TGTGCCAGCAGTCCCTCCGGGAAGACCAATCAGCCCCAGCATTTT. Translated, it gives CASSPSGKTNQPQHF.

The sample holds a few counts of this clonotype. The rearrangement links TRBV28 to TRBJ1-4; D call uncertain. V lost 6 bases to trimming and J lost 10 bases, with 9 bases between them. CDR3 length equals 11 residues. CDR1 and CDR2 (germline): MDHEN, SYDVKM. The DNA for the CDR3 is TGTGCCAGCAGCCCTAGAGGAAAACTGTTTTTT. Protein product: CASSPRGKLFF.

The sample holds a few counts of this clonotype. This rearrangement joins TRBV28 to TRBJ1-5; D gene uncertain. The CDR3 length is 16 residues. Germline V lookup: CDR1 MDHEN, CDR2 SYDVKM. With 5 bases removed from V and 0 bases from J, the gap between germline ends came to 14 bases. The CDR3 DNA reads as TGTGCCAGCAGTCGACGTCGGGCAGATAGCAATCAGCCCCAGCATTTT. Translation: CASSRRRADSNQPQHF.

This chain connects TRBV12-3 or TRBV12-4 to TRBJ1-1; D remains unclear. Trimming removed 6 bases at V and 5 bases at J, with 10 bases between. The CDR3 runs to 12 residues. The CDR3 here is CASSIILTEAFF. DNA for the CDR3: TGTGCCAGCAGCATAATTTTGACTGAAGCTTTCTTT.

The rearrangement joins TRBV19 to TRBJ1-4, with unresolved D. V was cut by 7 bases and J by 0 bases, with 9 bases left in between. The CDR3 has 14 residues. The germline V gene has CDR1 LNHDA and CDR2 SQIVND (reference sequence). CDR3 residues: CASIGPSTNEKLFF. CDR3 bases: TGTGCCAGTATCGGTCCTTCAACTAATGAAAAACTGTTTTTT.

In DNA form, the CDR3 reads TGTGCCAGCAGCTCCTCGACAGGGGCCAAAAACATTCAGTACTTC. Its protein product is CASSSSTGAKNIQYF. The rearrangement links TRBV5-5 to TRBJ2-4, with 7 bases identical to TRBD1. Germline V gene lookup returns CDR1 SGHKS and CDR2 YYEKEE (reference sequence). V trimming: 3 bases; J trimming: 1 base; junction bases outside the gene matches: 4. The CDR3 length is 15 residues.

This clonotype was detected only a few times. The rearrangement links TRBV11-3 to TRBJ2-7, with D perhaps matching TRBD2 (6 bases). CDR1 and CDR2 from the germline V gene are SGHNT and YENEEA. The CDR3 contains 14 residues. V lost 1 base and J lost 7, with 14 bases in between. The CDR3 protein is CASSLGGTVGEQYF. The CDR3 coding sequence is TGTGCCAGCAGCTTAGGGGGGACTGTGGGGGAGCAGTACTTC.

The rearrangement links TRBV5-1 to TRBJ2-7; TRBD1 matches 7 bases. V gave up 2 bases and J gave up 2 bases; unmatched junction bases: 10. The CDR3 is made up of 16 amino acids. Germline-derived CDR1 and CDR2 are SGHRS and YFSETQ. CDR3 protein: CASSLILGQRTYEQYF. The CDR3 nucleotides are TGCGCCAGCAGCTTAATCCTGGGACAGAGAACCTACGAGCAGTACTTC.

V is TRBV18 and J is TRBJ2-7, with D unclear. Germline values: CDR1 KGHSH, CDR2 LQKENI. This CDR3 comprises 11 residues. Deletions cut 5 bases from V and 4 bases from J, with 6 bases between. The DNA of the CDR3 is TGTGCCAGCTCAGGGAAATACGAGCAGTACTTC. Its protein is CASSGKYEQYF.

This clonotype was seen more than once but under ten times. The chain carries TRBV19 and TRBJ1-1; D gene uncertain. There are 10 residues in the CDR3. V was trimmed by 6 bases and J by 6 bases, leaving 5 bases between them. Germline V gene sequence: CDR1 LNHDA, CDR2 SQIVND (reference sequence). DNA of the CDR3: TGTGCCAGTAGGGGTTCTGAAGCTTTCTTT. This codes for CASRGSEAFF.

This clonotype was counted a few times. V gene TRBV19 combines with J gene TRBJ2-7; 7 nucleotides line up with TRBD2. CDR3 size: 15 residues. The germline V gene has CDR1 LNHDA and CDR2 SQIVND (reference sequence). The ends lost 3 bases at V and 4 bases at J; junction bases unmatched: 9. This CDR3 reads CASSISGGSMYEQYF. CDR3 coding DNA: TGTGCCAGTAGTATTTCAGGCGGGAGTATGTACGAGCAGTACTTC.

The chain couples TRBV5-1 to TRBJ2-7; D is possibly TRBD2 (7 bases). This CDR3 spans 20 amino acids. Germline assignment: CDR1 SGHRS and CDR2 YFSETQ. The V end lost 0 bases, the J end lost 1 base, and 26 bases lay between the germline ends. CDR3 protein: CASSLEGRGAGDGGSYEQYF. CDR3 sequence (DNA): TGCGCCAGCAGCTTGGAGGGCAGGGGTGCGGGAGATGGGGGTTCCTACGAGCAGTACTTC.

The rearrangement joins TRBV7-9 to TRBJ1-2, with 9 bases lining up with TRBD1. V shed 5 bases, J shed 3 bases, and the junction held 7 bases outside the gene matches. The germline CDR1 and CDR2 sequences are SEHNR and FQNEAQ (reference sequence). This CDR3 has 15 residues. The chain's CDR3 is CASSPLDRGYYGYTF. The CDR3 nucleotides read TGTGCCAGCAGCCCCCTGGACAGGGGCTACTATGGCTACACCTTC.